One and the same sample provided the 27 T cell receptor beta chains below, sequenced in a study of a mutant IDH1 vaccine in newly diagnosed glioma (dated by TCRdb to the early 2020s). The library was prepared using the immunoSEQ multiplex PCR assay. TCRdb retrieved this table from immuneACCESS and kept in-frame rearrangements only. Not all clones are present; in checked studies, unresolved V genes account for under half, and no reason is known for the remainder. In this sample the table shows tens of thousands of clones, about 80% of which occur a single time. The ten largest clones take up about an eighth of the sample. Their antigens are not known. The sample's time point label, in plain terms: week 23, last vaccination. Every vaccine dose consisted of 300 ug of a 20-mer mutant IDH1 peptide in Montanide, administered subcutaneously together with topical imiquimod. This specimen consisted of PBMCs, obtained from a glioma patient whose treatment included an IDH1 peptide vaccine. Every receptor here comes from a man aged 18 to 29 with glioma.

Only a few counts were recorded for this clone. This chain connects TRBV7-9 to TRBJ1-1; D unclear. Deletions cut 1 base from V and 5 bases from J, with 5 bases between. The length of the CDR3 is 12 residues. Germline V CDR1 and CDR2: SEHNR, FQNEAQ (reference sequence). The CDR3 coding sequence is TGTGCCAGCAGCTTAGTACTAACTGAAGCTTTCTTT. Translating it yields CASSLVLTEAFF.

This clone was picked up one time. The J gene is TRBJ1-2, the V gene TRBV7-2, with 7 nucleotides matching TRBD1. The V and J ends lost 5 bases and 5 bases, in that order; junction bases with no gene match: 5. This CDR3 spans 13 amino acids. Germline assignment: CDR1 SGHTA and CDR2 FQGNSA. CDR3 sequence reads: CASSPRGQYGYTF. Here the CDR3 DNA reads TGTGCCAGCAGCCCAAGGGGACAGTATGGCTACACCTTC.

This clone is medium-sized in the sample. V gene TRBV9 combines with J gene TRBJ1-4; 7 bases agree with TRBD1. V lost 3 bases to trimming and J lost 5 bases; unmatched junction nucleotides: 7. This CDR3 is built from 15 residues. Germline lookup yields CDR1 SGDLS and CDR2 YYNGEE. The CDR3 bases are TGTGCCAGCAGCGAACTCGGGACAGCGAATGAAAAACTGTTTTTT. Its translation is CASSELGTANEKLFF.

This clone was seen once. The V and J genes are TRBV9 and TRBJ2-3, with TRBD2 identical over 9 bases. Germline CDR1 is SGDLS and CDR2 is YYNGEE. The CDR3 totals 14 residues. V lost 2 bases to trimming and J lost 4 bases; unmatched junction nucleotides: 2. CDR3 coding DNA: TGTGCCAGCAGCGTGGGACTAGCTCCAGATACGCAGTATTTT. Protein product: CASSVGLAPDTQYF.

The chain couples TRBV18 to TRBJ1-2; unclear D gene. The CDR3 covers 14 residues. V was clipped by 3 bases and J by 4 bases, with 12 bases between them. Germline V gene sequence: CDR1 KGHSH, CDR2 LQKENI. CDR3 nucleotides: TGTGCCAGCTCACCTCGGTCGCGGGGCTATGGCTACACCTTC. Translation: CASSPRSRGYGYTF. Based on the CDR3 plus reference TRBV18 and TRBJ1-2, the full variable domain is NAGVMQNPRHLVRRRGQEARLRCSPMKGHSHVYWYRQLPEEGLKFMVYLQKENIIDESGMPKERFSAEFPKEGPSILRIQQVVRGDSAAYFCASSPRSRGYGYTFGSGTRLTVV.

The V and J genes are TRBV4-3 and TRBJ2-2; D call uncertain. CDR3 length: 16 amino acids. V was clipped by 0 bases and J by 1 base, with 9 bases between them. CDR1 and CDR2 (germline): LGHNA, YSLEER. CDR3 DNA sequence: TGCGCCAGCAGCCAAGATCGGTCCGGGAACACCGGGGAGCTGTTTTTT. This sequence encodes CASSQDRSGNTGELFF.

This clone was observed once. The V and J genes are TRBV28 and TRBJ2-5; D gene uncertain. The germline CDR1 and CDR2 sequences are MDHEN and SYDVKM. The V gene lost 6 bases and the J gene lost 1 base, with 6 bases spanning the gap. This CDR3 has 12 residues. The CDR3 DNA follows: TGTGCCAGCAGCTTACCCCAAGAGACCCAGTACTTC. Translating gives CASSLPQETQYF.

The gene calls are TRBV15 and TRBJ1-5; D remains unclear. V lost 1 base and J lost 2, with 12 bases in between. Germline loops: CDR1 LNHNV, CDR2 YYDKDF (reference sequence). The CDR3 sequence is 16 residues long. CDR3 region: CATSRGQAPGNQPQHF. The CDR3 bases are TGTGCCACCAGCAGAGGGCAGGCACCAGGCAATCAGCCCCAGCATTTT.

In DNA form, the CDR3 reads TGTGCCAGCAGTGAGGGCGTTTGGGGCAATCAGCCCCAGCATTTT. It specifies CASSEGVWGNQPQHF. J is TRBJ1-5 and V is TRBV2, with D unresolved. CDR3 length equals 15 residues. Trimming cost V 3 bases and J 2 bases, with 11 bases left between them. Germline CDR1 and CDR2: SNHLY and FYNNEI.

V gene TRBV6-4 combines with J gene TRBJ1-5; D unclear. V was shortened by 4 bases and J by 1 base, with 5 bases between the two germline ends. Germline V lookup: CDR1 MRHNA, CDR2 SNTAGT. The CDR3 contains 13 residues. The CDR3 DNA reads TGTGCCAGCAGTGCGGGGAGCAATCAGCCCCAGCATTTT. Translating gives CASSAGSNQPQHF.

The chain uses TRBV19 and TRBJ1-4, with D unclear. Trimming left V 8 bases short and J 4 bases short, with 14 bases between. CDR3 length: 14 amino acids. The germline CDR1 and CDR2 sequences are LNHDA and SQIVND (reference sequence). The CDR3 DNA is TGTGCCAGTCAAAGTGGGCGGCTTAATGAAAAACTGTTTTTT. Its translation is CASQSGRLNEKLFF. The full variable domain, completed using reference TRBV19 and TRBJ1-4, is DGGITQSPKYLFRKEGQNVTLSCEQNLNHDAMYWYRQDPGQGLRLIYYSQIVNDFQKGDIAEGYSVSREKKESFPLTVTSAQKNPTAFYLCASQSGRLNEKLFFGSGTQLSVL.

This clone was counted between two and nine times. The chain's CDR3 is CAWRSKVNTEAFF. CDR3 sequence (DNA): TGTGCCTGGAGGTCCAAGGTGAACACTGAAGCTTTCTTT. V usage is TRBV30 and J usage is TRBJ1-1; D is ambiguous. V dropped 3 bases and J dropped 0 bases, with 8 bases sitting between them. The CDR3 covers 13 residues. CDR1 and CDR2 (germline): GTSNPN, SVGIG (reference sequence).

This clone was recorded only once. The J gene is TRBJ2-1, the V gene TRBV5-1; possible D gene TRBD2, 7 bases. Trimming removed 6 bases from V and 7 bases from J, with 23 bases in between. The CDR3 has 16 residues. CDR1 and CDR2 (germline): SGHRS, YFSETQ. The DNA for the CDR3 is TGCGCCAGCATCGGAGACGGGGGGCCCTCATTGAATGAGCAGTTCTTC. It yields the protein CASIGDGGPSLNEQFF.

This clone was observed once. The chain employs TRBV19 and TRBJ1-2; D not certain. V lost 7 bases, J lost 7 bases, and 19 bases lay in between. The CDR3 extends over 14 amino acids. CDR1 and CDR2 from the germline V gene are LNHDA and SQIVND (reference sequence). The CDR3 nucleotides are TGTGCCAGTATGCCTACATCCTCGGCGGGTGGCTACACCTTC. Translated, it gives CASMPTSSAGGYTF. Full variable domain (missing parts from reference TRBV19 and TRBJ1-2): DGGITQSPKYLFRKEGQNVTLSCEQNLNHDAMYWYRQDPGQGLRLIYYSQIVNDFQKGDIAEGYSVSREKKESFPLTVTSAQKNPTAFYLCASMPTSSAGGYTFGSGTRLTVV.

The CDR3 region has the DNA TGCGCCAGCAGCCTATTACTAGCGGGAGGGCAATACGAGCAGTACTTC. This encodes CASSLLLAGGQYEQYF. J is TRBJ2-7 and V is TRBV23-1; 13 nucleotides line up with TRBD2. TRBV23-1 is designated an ORF whose function remains uncertain. V dropped 6 bases and J dropped 4; count of bases not matched to a gene: 9. This CDR3 has 16 amino acids.

This clone was observed a handful of times. The V call is TRBV6-5, the J call TRBJ1-1; 7 nucleotides agree with TRBD1. J was trimmed by 3 bases and V by 3 bases; bases with no gene match: 4. CDR3 length: 14 residues. Germline CDR1 reads MNHEY; CDR2 reads SVGAGI. The CDR3: CASSYTGVDTEAFF. In DNA form, the CDR3 reads TGTGCCAGCAGTTATACAGGGGTGGACACTGAAGCTTTCTTT.

This clone was seen only once. J is TRBJ1-3 and V is TRBV11-2, with unresolved D. With 0 bases removed from V and 0 bases from J, the gap between germline ends came to 15 bases. CDR3 length: 18 residues. Germline V CDR1 and CDR2: SGHAT, FQNNGV. This CDR3 is CASSLDLAYPISGNTIYF. The DNA of the CDR3 is TGTGCCAGCAGCTTAGATCTGGCTTACCCAATCTCTGGAAACACCATATATTTT.

The chain joins TRBV2 to TRBJ2-5, with D unresolved. CDR1 is SNHLY, CDR2 FYNNEI, per germline. This CDR3 region has 10 residues. V gave up 2 bases and J gave up 6 bases, with 1 base separating them. CDR3 nucleotide sequence: TGTGCCAGCAGTGAAAAGACCCAGTACTTC. It codes for CASSEKTQYF.

The V and J genes are TRBV5-4 and TRBJ2-3; D perhaps matches TRBD2 (6 bases). This CDR3 is built from 15 residues. Between the trimmed V and J ends, which lost 0 bases and 7 bases, there was a span of 15 bases. Germline V CDR1 and CDR2: SGHNT, YYREEE (reference sequence). The CDR3 reads CASSLGGLEGNTQYF. As DNA, the CDR3 is TGTGCCAGCAGCTTGGGAGGGTTGGAGGGAAATACGCAGTATTTT.

V usage is TRBV18 and J usage is TRBJ1-4; D may be TRBD1 (5 bases). This CDR3 region has 17 residues. V was pared by 0 bases and J by 0 bases, with 11 bases between. Germline loops: CDR1 KGHSH, CDR2 LQKENI. The CDR3 reads CASSPPTRTPTNEKLFF. The CDR3 nucleotides are TGTGCCAGCTCACCACCTACCAGGACACCAACTAATGAAAAACTGTTTTTT.

The CDR3 loop reads CASSFAGGGTDTQYF. DNA for the CDR3: TGCGCCAGCAGCTTCGCAGGGGGCGGGACAGATACGCAGTATTTT. The rearrangement uses TRBV5-1 and TRBJ2-3; 8 positions agree with TRBD1. Trimming at V came to 2 bases and at J to 3 bases, leaving 5 bases not matched to a gene. The CDR3 has 15 residues. Germline assignment: CDR1 SGHRS and CDR2 YFSETQ.

The chain has TRBV19 and TRBJ1-5, with TRBD1 as a possible D gene (6 bases). With 7 bases removed from V and 6 bases from J, the gap between germline ends came to 16 bases. The CDR3 covers 14 residues. Germline V gives CDR1 LNHDA, CDR2 SQIVND (reference sequence). The CDR3 region has the DNA TGTGCCAGTAAGAAGTCACAGGGTGGTCAGCCCCAGCATTTT. Amino acids: CASKKSQGGQPQHF.

The V and J genes are TRBV5-1 and TRBJ1-2; D is unclear. CDR3 size: 13 residues. Germline V gene lookup returns CDR1 SGHRS and CDR2 YFSETQ. V lost 5 bases and J lost 7, with 15 bases in between. CDR3 in amino acids: CASSVQISGGYTF. In DNA, the CDR3 is TGCGCCAGCAGTGTACAAATATCGGGTGGCTACACCTTC.

This chain links TRBV19 with TRBJ1-1; tentative D call: TRBD1 (6 bases). The CDR3 covers 14 residues. V was pared by 5 bases and J by 8 bases, with 18 bases between. Germline assignment: CDR1 LNHDA and CDR2 SQIVND (reference sequence). The CDR3 region is CASSVLTGRGEAFF. The CDR3 region has the DNA TGTGCCAGTAGTGTGCTTACAGGGCGAGGCGAAGCTTTCTTT.

CDR3 residues: CASSSRDRGLDQPQHF. Written as DNA, the CDR3 is TGTGCCAGCAGTTCGCGGGACAGGGGGCTGGATCAGCCCCAGCATTTT. The rearrangement joins TRBV28 to TRBJ1-5, with 12 bases identical to TRBD1. CDR3 length: 16 amino acids. Looked up from germline, CDR1 is MDHEN and CDR2 is SYDVKM. V dropped 4 bases and J dropped 5; count of bases not matched to a gene: 6.

The gene calls are TRBV7-2 and TRBJ2-7; 11 bases are a match to TRBD2. This CDR3 has 15 amino acids. Germline V gives CDR1 SGHTA, CDR2 FQGNSA. With V trimmed by 2 bases and J by 7 bases, 7 bases remained unmatched. The CDR3 is CASSLTRIAGGEQYF. CDR3 nucleotides: TGTGCCAGCAGCTTAACTCGGATAGCGGGAGGGGAGCAGTACTTC.

This clone was observed a few times. The rearrangement joins TRBV4-3 to TRBJ1-4; 11 bases match TRBD1. Germline values: CDR1 LGHNA, CDR2 YSLEER. Unmatched junction bases numbered 8, after V lost 3 bases and J lost 8 bases. CDR3 length: 16 residues. CDR3 bases: TGCGCCAGCAGCCAGCGGCTGGGACAGGGGGGGGAAAAACTGTTTTTT. Protein: CASSQRLGQGGEKLFF.